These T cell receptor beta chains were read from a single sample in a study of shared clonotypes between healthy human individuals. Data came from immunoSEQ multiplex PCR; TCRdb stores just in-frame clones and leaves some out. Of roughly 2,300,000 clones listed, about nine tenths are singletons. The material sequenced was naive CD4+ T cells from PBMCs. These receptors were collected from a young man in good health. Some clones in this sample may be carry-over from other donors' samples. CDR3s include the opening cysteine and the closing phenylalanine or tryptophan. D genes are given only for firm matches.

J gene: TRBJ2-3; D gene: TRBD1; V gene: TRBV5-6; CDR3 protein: CASSRLQGKATDTQYF; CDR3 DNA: TGTGCCAGCAGCAGATTACAGGGGAAAGCCACAGATACGCAGTATTTT
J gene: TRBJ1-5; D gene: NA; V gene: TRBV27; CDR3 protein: CASSPKGVHQPQHF; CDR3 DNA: TGTGCCAGCAGTCCTAAGGGAGTACATCAGCCCCAGCATTTT
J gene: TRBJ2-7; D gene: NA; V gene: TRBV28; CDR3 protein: CASSKGHTSYEQYF; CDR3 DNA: TGTGCCAGCAGCAAGGGACATACCTCCTACGAGCAGTACTTC
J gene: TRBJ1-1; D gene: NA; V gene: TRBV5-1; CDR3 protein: CASSQTGTSEAFF; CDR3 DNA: TGCGCCAGCAGCCAAACCGGGACATCTGAAGCTTTCTTT
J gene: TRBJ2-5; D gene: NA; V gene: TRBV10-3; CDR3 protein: CAIRASETQYF; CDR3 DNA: TGTGCCATCAGGGCTTCGGAGACCCAGTACTTC
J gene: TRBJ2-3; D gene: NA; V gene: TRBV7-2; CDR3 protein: CASSLRPGTDTQYF; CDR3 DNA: TGTGCCAGCAGCCTACGGCCAGGCACAGATACGCAGTATTTT
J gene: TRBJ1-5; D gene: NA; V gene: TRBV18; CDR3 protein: CASSPGQRGNQPQHF; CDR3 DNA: TGTGCCAGCTCACCCGGCCAGAGAGGCAATCAGCCCCAGCATTTT
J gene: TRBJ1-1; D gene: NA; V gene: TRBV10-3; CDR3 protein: CATNRNGGGTEAFF; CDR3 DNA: TGTGCCACCAACCGGAACGGGGGCGGCACTGAAGCTTTCTTT
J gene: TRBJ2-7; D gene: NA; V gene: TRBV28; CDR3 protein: CASSLFGGPAYEQYF; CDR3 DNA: TGTGCCAGCAGTTTATTTGGGGGACCGGCCTACGAGCAGTACTTC
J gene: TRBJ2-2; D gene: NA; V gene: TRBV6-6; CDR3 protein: CASNPVGGNTGELFF; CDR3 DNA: TGTGCCAGCAACCCCGTCGGCGGGAACACCGGGGAGCTGTTTTTT
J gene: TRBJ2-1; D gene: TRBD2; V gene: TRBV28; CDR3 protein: CASRNSGTSGRNEQFF; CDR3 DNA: TGTGCCAGCAGGAACTCCGGGACTAGCGGGAGAAATGAGCAGTTCTTC
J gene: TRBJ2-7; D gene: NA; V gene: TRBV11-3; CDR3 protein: CASSYRTAGEQYF; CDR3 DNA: TGTGCCAGCAGCTATAGGACAGCTGGCGAGCAGTACTTC
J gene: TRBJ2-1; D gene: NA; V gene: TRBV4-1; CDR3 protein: CASSQAPGRVSYNEQFF; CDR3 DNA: TGCGCCAGCAGCCAAGCCCCGGGAAGGGTTTCCTACAATGAGCAGTTCTTC